This T cell receptor (beta chain) was recovered during a study of molecular identifiers for immune sequencing clone quantification. This clonotype was seen many times. TCRdb reprocessed the PCR reads with MiXCR, giving one entry per CDR3 protein. The data hold some 580,000 distinct CDR3 sequences, with about 25% observed a single time. Trimming left V 1 base short and J 7 bases short, with 26 bases between. The CDR3 length is 18 residues. Germline V gene lookup returns CDR1 LGHNA and CDR2 YNFKEQ. Sequenced input: naive CD8+ T cells from blood, with Jurkat cell RNA spiked in. The sample's subset: FACS-sorted CD8+CD4-CCR7+CD45RA+ naive T cells. The clonotype was recovered from a human donor in good health. Some libraries in this study had Jurkat cell RNA spiked in. The gene calls are TRBV4-2 and TRBJ2-7, with D possibly being TRBD1 or TRBD2 (5 bases each). CDR3 coding DNA: TGTGCCAGCAGCCAAGCAGTCGCGACTGGGGGTACTTCGGGGGAGCAGTACTTC. Translation: CASSQAVATGGTSGEQYF.